This entry lists 14 T cell receptor beta chains sequenced from one sample in a study of OX40 agonist ivuxolimab in advanced cancers. Repertoires were generated with immunoSEQ multiplex PCR, while TCRdb's copy carries only in-frame clones and drops some. The data contain some 70,000 clones, roughly 90% of them singletons. The input for sequencing was CD4+ or CD8+ T cells sorted from blood, taken in a trial of the OX40 agonist ivuxolimab. Every receptor here comes from an adult with an advanced solid tumor such as melanoma, head and neck, liver or kidney cancer.

This chain joins TRBV7-2 and TRBJ2-7; 7 bases agree with TRBD1. CDR3 length: 15 residues. The J segment lost 3 bases and the V segment lost 5 bases, leaving 10 bases of the junction unmatched. Germline CDR1 SGHTA, CDR2 FQGNSA. In DNA form, the CDR3 reads TGTGCCAGCAGCGAAGCAGGGGGATCTATCTACGAGCAGTACTTC. The encoded protein is CASSEAGGSIYEQYF.

The chain recombines TRBV5-6 with TRBJ2-7, with D perhaps TRBD1 (5 bases). The germline gives CDR1 SGHDT, CDR2 YYEEEE. The length of the CDR3 is 13 residues. The ends were cut back, 1 base at V and 3 bases at J, with 8 bases in the middle. The CDR3 DNA reads as TGTGCCAGCAGCTTGCCTGACAGCTACGAGCAGTACTTC. Protein sequence: CASSLPDSYEQYF.

J is TRBJ1-5 and V is TRBV19, with a weak D call TRBD1 (6 bases). The ends were cut back, 8 bases at V and 1 base at J, with 21 bases in the middle. From germline, CDR1 is LNHDA and CDR2 SQIVND (reference sequence). This CDR3 spans 17 amino acids. Here the CDR3 reads CASVGGESLSSNQPQHF. The CDR3 nucleotides are TGTGCCAGTGTAGGGGGGGAGAGTCTATCCAGCAATCAGCCCCAGCATTTT.

The chain uses TRBV9 and TRBJ2-1; D gene unclear. Germline CDR1 reads SGDLS; CDR2 reads YYNGEE. Trimming took 3 bases from V and 8 from J, leaving 18 bases between them. The CDR3 spans 15 residues. DNA of the CDR3: TGTGCCAGCAGCGCCACGCGCGCCTGGGCCGATGAGCAGTTCTTC. It is translated as CASSATRAWADEQFF.

The table lists this clone with a few counts. This chain links TRBV5-1 with TRBJ2-2; D is possibly TRBD1 (6 bases). Between the trimmed V and J ends, which lost 2 bases and 2 bases, there was a span of 16 bases. CDR3 length: 17 amino acids. From germline, CDR1 is SGHRS and CDR2 YFSETQ. The CDR3 coding sequence is TGCGCCAGCAGCTTAGGTCGTGGGACAATAAACACCGGGGAGCTGTTTTTT. Residues: CASSLGRGTINTGELFF.

A few counts support this clone. The chain recombines TRBV21-1 with TRBJ2-1. TRBV21-1 is assigned pseudogene status. The CDR3 consists of 12 residues. The CDR3 nucleotides read TGTGCCAGCAGCAAGAAAAAGGTCCCCCACTTCTTC. Translation gives CASSKKKVPHFF.

The chain combines TRBV6-1 with TRBJ2-7; 10 positions match TRBD1. Losses at the gene ends were 4 bases for V and 3 bases for J; bases not matched to a gene: 6. Germline-derived CDR1 and CDR2 are MNHNS and SASEGT. The CDR3 has 15 residues. Here the CDR3 reads CASSASGTGDYEQYF. The CDR3 DNA reads as TGTGCCAGCAGTGCCTCCGGGACAGGGGACTACGAGCAGTACTTC.

The V gene is TRBV7-9, the J gene TRBJ2-1; 11 positions match TRBD2. This CDR3 spans 14 amino acids. Losses at the gene ends were 3 bases for V and 9 bases for J; bases not matched to a gene: 4. Germline V CDR1 and CDR2: SEHNR, FQNEAQ (reference sequence). CDR3 loop: CASSFQLAGVEQFF. The CDR3 region has the DNA TGTGCCAGCAGCTTCCAACTAGCGGGAGTTGAGCAGTTCTTC. Full variable domain (remainder filled in from reference TRBV7-9 and TRBJ2-1): DTGVSQNPRHKITKRGQNVTFRCDPISEHNRLYWYRQTLGQGPEFLTYFQNEAQLEKSRLLSDRFSAERPKGSFSTLEIQRTEQGDSAMYLCASSFQLAGVEQFFGPGTRLTVL.

This chain links TRBV4-3 with TRBJ1-1; no reliable D call. V lost 0 bases, J lost 1 base, and 3 bases lay in between. CDR3 size: 13 residues. CDR1 is LGHNA, CDR2 YSLEER, per germline. This CDR3 reads CASSQDRNTEAFF. CDR3 in DNA: TGCGCCAGCAGCCAAGATAGGAACACTGAAGCTTTCTTT.

This clone has only one observation. The gene calls are TRBV29-1 and TRBJ2-3; D unclear. This CDR3 region has 14 residues. CDR1 is SQVTM and CDR2 is ANQGSEA in the germline V gene. Trimming took 4 bases from V and 2 from J, leaving 13 bases between them. The DNA of the CDR3 is TGCAGCGTTGTGGCAGAAAGGACCACAGATACGCAGTATTTT. It translates to CSVVAERTTDTQYF.

This chain's CDR3 is CASSSLGGVYNEQFF. The CDR3 region has the DNA TGTGCCAGCAGTTCTCTTGGGGGAGTCTACAATGAGCAGTTCTTC. The gene calls are TRBV28 and TRBJ2-1, with D possibly called TRBD1 or TRBD2 (5 bases each). The CDR3 extends over 15 amino acids. V shed 4 bases and J shed 3 bases, with 13 bases lying between them. Germline CDR1 and CDR2: MDHEN and SYDVKM.

This clone was found a few times. The chain recombines TRBV4-1 with TRBJ1-1; 8 nucleotides align to TRBD1. CDR3 size: 17 residues. Trimming at V came to 4 bases and at J to 3 bases, leaving 13 bases not matched to a gene. CDR1 and CDR2 from the germline V gene are MGHRA and YSYEKL. CDR3 in DNA: TGCGCCAGCAGCCCTACCGACAGGGGAAAAACGTACACTGAAGCTTTCTTT. Amino acid sequence: CASSPTDRGKTYTEAFF.

The chain uses TRBV7-9 and TRBJ2-7, with TRBD2 matching over 7 bases. Trimming took 0 bases from V and 7 from J; bases not matched to a gene: 6. The CDR3 is made up of 14 amino acids. CDR1 and CDR2 from the germline V gene are SEHNR and FQNEAQ (reference sequence). The CDR3 loop is CASSLAGGPGEQYF. CDR3 coding DNA: TGTGCCAGCAGCTTAGCGGGAGGGCCGGGGGAGCAGTACTTC.

The chain has TRBV6-6 and TRBJ1-2, with 8 bases aligning to TRBD1. The CDR3 sequence is 12 residues long. The germline V gene encodes CDR1 MNHNY and CDR2 SVGAGI (reference sequence). Unmatched junction bases numbered 5, after V lost 6 bases and J lost 8 bases. The CDR3, as DNA: TGTGCCAGCAGCTGGACAGGGATGGGCTACACCTTC. This codes for CASSWTGMGYTF.